Listed here are 8 T cell receptor beta chains from one sample, sequenced in a study of control samples from healthy donors and cancer patients. Method: immunoSEQ multiplex PCR; TCRdb's copy keeps in-frame clones and lacks some. This table holds some 78,000 clones, 70% to 90% found once. The sequenced sample consisted of blood. The source of these receptors is a woman aged 60-75 years in good health.

V is TRBV5-1 and J is TRBJ2-3; perhaps TRBD2 as D (5 bases). Trimming left V 0 bases short and J 0 bases short, with 11 bases between. Germline loops: CDR1 SGHRS, CDR2 YFSETQ. CDR3 length: 16 amino acids. In nucleotides, the CDR3 is TGCGCCAGCAGCTTGGGGCTAGCCACTAGCACAGATACGCAGTATTTT. Translation: CASSLGLATSTDTQYF.

The rearrangement uses TRBV15 and TRBJ1-2; weak D call: TRBD1 (6 bases). CDR1 is LNHNV and CDR2 is YYDKDF in the germline V gene (reference sequence). CDR3 size: 16 residues. Deletions cut 0 bases from V and 2 bases from J, with 13 bases between. Written as DNA, the CDR3 is TGTGCCACCAGCAGAGATCGGGGGGCGCCCAACTATGGCTACACCTTC. It specifies CATSRDRGAPNYGYTF.

The rearrangement joins TRBV19 to TRBJ2-1; 8 nucleotides align to TRBD2. The V and J ends lost 6 bases and 6 bases, in that order; junction bases with no gene match: 7. The germline CDR1 and CDR2 sequences are LNHDA and SQIVND (reference sequence). The CDR3 length is 14 residues. The CDR3 sequence: CASSISTSGNEQFF. The CDR3 nucleotides are TGTGCCAGTAGCATAAGCACTAGCGGCAATGAGCAGTTCTTC.

This clone was seen once. The chain links TRBV10-3 to TRBJ1-1; 8 bases are a match to TRBD1. The CDR3 spans 14 residues. The ends lost 8 bases at V and 0 bases at J; junction bases unmatched: 5. Germline CDR1 is ENHRY and CDR2 is SYGVKD. The CDR3: CAIVGTGMNTEAFF. In nucleotides, the CDR3 is TGTGCCATCGTAGGGACAGGCATGAACACTGAAGCTTTCTTT.

V and J are TRBV7-9 and TRBJ1-6; D remains ambiguous. Per the germline V gene, CDR1 is SEHNR and CDR2 is FQNEAQ (reference sequence). The germline V and J ends were trimmed by 1 base and 10 bases, with 8 bases remaining between them. The length of the CDR3 is 13 residues. In DNA, the CDR3 is TGTGCCAGCAGCTTAGAGCCCGGGTCACCCCTCCACTTT. Protein: CASSLEPGSPLHF.

J is TRBJ2-1 and V is TRBV6-2 or TRBV6-3; 10 nucleotides agree with TRBD1. With V trimmed by 5 bases and J by 8 bases, 12 bases remained unmatched. Germline lookup yields CDR1 MNHEY and CDR2 SVGEGT. The CDR3 runs to 16 residues. CDR3 in amino acids: CASSHTPGQGRDEQFF. Here the CDR3 DNA reads TGTGCCAGCAGTCATACGCCGGGACAGGGGCGCGATGAGCAGTTCTTC.

This sequence joins TRBV3-1 (or the pseudogene TRBV3-2) and TRBJ2-3, with 7 nucleotides matching TRBD1. Germline loops: CDR1 LGHDT, CDR2 YNNKEL (reference sequence). The V and J ends lost 3 bases and 2 bases, in that order; junction bases with no gene match: 8. This CDR3 contains 16 residues. As DNA, the CDR3 is TGTGCCAGCAGCCATACAGGGGTAGTTTACACAGATACGCAGTATTTT. Its protein is CASSHTGVVYTDTQYF.

The chain links TRBV28 to TRBJ1-3, with D possibly being TRBD1 (5 bases). V was cut by 3 bases and J by 2 bases, with 17 bases left in between. The germline gives CDR1 MDHEN, CDR2 SYDVKM. The CDR3 consists of 17 residues. CDR3 region: CASSLRVGPGTGNTIYF. In nucleotides, the CDR3 is TGTGCCAGCAGTTTGAGGGTGGGACCGGGGACTGGAAACACCATATATTTT. Filled out from reference TRBV28 and TRBJ1-3, the complete variable domain reads DVKVTQSSRYLVKRTGEKVFLECVQDMDHENMFWYRQDPGLGLRLIYFSYDVKMKEKGDIPEGYSVSREKKERFSLILESASTNQTSMYLCASSLRVGPGTGNTIYFGEGSWLTVV.